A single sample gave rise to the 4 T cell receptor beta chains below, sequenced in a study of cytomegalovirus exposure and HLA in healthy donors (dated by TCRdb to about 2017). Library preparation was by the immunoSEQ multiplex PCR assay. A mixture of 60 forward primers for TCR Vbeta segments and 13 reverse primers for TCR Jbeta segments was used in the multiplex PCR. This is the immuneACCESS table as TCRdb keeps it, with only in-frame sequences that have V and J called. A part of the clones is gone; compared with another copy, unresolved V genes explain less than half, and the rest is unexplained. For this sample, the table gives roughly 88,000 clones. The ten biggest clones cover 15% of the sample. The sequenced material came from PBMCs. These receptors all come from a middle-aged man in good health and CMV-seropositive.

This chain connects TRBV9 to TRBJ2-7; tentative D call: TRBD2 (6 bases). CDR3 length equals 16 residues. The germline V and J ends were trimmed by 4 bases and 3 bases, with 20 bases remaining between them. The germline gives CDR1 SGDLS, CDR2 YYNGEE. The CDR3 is CASSPEVGGYLYEQYF. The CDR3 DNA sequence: TGTGCCAGCAGCCCTGAGGTGGGAGGCTATCTCTACGAGCAGTACTTC.

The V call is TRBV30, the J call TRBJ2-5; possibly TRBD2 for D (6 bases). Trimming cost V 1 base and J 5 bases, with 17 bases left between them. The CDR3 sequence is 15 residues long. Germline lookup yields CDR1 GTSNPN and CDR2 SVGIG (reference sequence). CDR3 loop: CAWSGGRRGRETQYF. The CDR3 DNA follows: TGTGCCTGGAGTGGAGGACGCCGAGGGAGGGAGACCCAGTACTTC.

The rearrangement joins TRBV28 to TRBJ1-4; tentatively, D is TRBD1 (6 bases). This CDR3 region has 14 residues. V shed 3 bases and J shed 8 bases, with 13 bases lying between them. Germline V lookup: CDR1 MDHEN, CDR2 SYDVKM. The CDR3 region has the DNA TGTGCCAGCAGTTTGGGGGGGCATGGGGAAAAACTGTTTTTT. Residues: CASSLGGHGEKLFF.

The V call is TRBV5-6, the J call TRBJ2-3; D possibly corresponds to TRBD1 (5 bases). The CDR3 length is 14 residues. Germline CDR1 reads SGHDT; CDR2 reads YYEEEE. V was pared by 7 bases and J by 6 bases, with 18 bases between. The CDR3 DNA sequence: TGTGCCAGCGGGGCCCCCGACAGCCGTGATACGCAGTATTTT. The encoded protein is CASGAPDSRDTQYF.